One TCR beta chain is described in this entry. Its antigen is not identified. The germline CDR1 and CDR2 sequences are KGHSH and LQKENI. This CDR3 contains 15 residues. The junction had 8 bases not matched to a gene; V was cut back by 0 bases and J by 6 bases. This sample stems from a study of radiotherapy plus CTLA-4 blockade in lung cancer. Sequenced by immunoSEQ multiplex PCR; TCRdb stores in-frame clones only, minus some. Of about 32,000 clones in the sample, about 81% were seen once. Overall study findings and caveats: Early blood T cell clone changes and increased post-radiation serum interferon-beta were reportedly the strongest response predictors.

It was focal radiation plus CTLA-4 blockade with ipilimumab that patients with chemo-refractory metastatic non-small-cell lung cancer received. The receptor was derived from a human donor with non-small cell lung cancer that progressed on radiotherapy plus ipilimumab. The sample was peripheral blood, taken from a patient treated with radiotherapy plus ipilimumab. V usage is TRBV18 and J usage is TRBJ2-7, with 7 bases matching TRBD2. As DNA, the CDR3 is TGTGCCAGCTCACCACCCTCGGGGGGTTCCCGCGAGCAGTACTTC. This codes for CASSPPSGGSREQYF.